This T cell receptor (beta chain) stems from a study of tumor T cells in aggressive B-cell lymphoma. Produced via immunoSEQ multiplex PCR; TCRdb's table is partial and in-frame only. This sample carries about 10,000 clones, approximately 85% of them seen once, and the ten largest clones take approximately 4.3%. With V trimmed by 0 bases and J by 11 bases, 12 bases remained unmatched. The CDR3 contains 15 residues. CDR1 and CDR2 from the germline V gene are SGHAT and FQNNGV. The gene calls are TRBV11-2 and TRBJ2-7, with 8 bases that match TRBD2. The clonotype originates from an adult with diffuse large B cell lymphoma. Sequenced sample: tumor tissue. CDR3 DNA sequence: TGTGCCAGCAGCTTAGATGGGGGCGGGGGGCTTGGGAAGTACTTC. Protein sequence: CASSLDGGGGLGKYF.